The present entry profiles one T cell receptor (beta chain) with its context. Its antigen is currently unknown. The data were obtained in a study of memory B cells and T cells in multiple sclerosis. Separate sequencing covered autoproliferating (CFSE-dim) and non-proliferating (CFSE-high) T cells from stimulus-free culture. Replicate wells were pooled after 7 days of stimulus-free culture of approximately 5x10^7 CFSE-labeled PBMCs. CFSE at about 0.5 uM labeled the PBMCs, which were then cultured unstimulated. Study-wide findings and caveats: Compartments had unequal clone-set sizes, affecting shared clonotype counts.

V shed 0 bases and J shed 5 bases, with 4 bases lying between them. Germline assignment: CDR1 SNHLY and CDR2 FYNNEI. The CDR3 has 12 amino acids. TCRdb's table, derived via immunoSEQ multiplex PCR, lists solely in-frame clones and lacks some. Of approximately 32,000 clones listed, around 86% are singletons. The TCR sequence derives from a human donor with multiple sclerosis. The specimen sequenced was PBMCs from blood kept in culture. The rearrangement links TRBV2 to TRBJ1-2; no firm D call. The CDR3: CASSEARYGYTF. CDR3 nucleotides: TGTGCCAGCAGTGAAGCGCGTTATGGCTACACCTTC.